This T cell receptor beta chain appears in the sequencing data of a study of blood T cell repertoires in COVID-19. About the study: The United States, Italy and Spain supplied acute and convalescent COVID-19 samples. From T cells, B-cell-depleted T cells, or PBMCs came the material, which was cDNA or gDNA.

Per the study methods: Amplifying reference gene primers gave estimates of nucleated cell counts. Assay: immunoSEQ multiplex PCR; the TCRdb copy retains only in-frame clones and omits some. From that table come the V and J calls and clone size; the DNA was used to work out D and trimming. This sample has 40,000 or so clones, with 75% to 90% found just once. What was sequenced was peripheral blood. The sequence derives from a man in his 60s with acute or convalescent COVID-19.

The CDR3 spells CANLPRWGDGEQYF. CDR3 DNA: TGTGCCAACCTCCCTAGGTGGGGGGATGGCGAGCAGTACTTC. The chain employs TRBV2 and TRBJ2-7; the D gene is possibly TRBD2 (6 bases). V was trimmed by 10 bases and J by 6 bases, leaving 22 bases between them. This CDR3 is built from 14 residues. From germline, CDR1 is SNHLY and CDR2 FYNNEI.